One T cell receptor (beta chain) is described in this entry. This sample was taken from a study of blood T cell repertoires in COVID-19. Sequencing used immunoSEQ multiplex PCR; TCRdb keeps in-frame clones, though not all of them. The table includes approximately 62,000 clones, approximately 73% detected once. Trimming removed 3 bases from V and 3 bases from J, with 5 bases in between. The germline CDR1 and CDR2 sequences are KGHSH and LQKENI. The CDR3 extends over 12 amino acids. Sample: peripheral blood. The chain joins TRBV18 to TRBJ2-5; D is ambiguous. The sequence was collected from a woman aged 45-65 years with active or convalescent COVID-19. This CDR3 is CASSPAEETQYF. The CDR3 bases are TGTGCCAGCTCACCGGCGGAAGAGACCCAGTACTTC.